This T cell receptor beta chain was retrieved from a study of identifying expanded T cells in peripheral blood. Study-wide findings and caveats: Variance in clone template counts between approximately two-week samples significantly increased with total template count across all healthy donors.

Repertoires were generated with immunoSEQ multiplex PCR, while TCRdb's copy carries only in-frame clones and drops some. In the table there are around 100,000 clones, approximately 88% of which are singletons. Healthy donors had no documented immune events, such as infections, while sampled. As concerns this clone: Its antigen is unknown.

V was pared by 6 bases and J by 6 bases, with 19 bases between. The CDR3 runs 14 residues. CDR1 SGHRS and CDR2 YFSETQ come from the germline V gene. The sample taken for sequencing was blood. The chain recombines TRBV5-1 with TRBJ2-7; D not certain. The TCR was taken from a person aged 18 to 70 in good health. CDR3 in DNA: TGCGCCAGCACGACGGGTGCTGAGTCCGGCGAGCAGTACTTC. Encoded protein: CASTTGAESGEQYF.